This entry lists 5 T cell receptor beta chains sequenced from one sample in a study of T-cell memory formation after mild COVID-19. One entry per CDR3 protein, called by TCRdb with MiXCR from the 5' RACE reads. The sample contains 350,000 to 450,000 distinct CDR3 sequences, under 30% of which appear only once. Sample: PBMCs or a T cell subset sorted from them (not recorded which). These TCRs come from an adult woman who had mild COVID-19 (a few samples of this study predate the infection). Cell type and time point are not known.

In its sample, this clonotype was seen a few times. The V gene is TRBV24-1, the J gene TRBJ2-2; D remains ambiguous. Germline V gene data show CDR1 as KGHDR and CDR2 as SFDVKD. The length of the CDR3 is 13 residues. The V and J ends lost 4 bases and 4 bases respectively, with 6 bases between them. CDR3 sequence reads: CATSEKVTGELFF. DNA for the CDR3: TGTGCCACCAGTGAAAAAGTCACCGGGGAGCTGTTTTTT.

This CDR3 is CATSDLGRTDTQYF. CDR3 nucleotide sequence: TGTGCCACCAGTGATTTAGGCCGCACAGATACGCAGTATTTT. V gene TRBV24-1 combines with J gene TRBJ2-3; the D is unclear. CDR3 length: 14 residues. With 1 base removed from V and 1 base from J, the gap between germline ends came to 5 bases. Germline V gene data show CDR1 as KGHDR and CDR2 as SFDVKD.

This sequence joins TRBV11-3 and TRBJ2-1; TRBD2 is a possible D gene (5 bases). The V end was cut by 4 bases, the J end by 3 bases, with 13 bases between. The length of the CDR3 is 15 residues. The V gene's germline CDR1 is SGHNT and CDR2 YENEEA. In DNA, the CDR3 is TGTGCCAGCAGCTCCCTCGAGGGTTACTACAATGAGCAGTTCTTC. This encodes CASSSLEGYYNEQFF.

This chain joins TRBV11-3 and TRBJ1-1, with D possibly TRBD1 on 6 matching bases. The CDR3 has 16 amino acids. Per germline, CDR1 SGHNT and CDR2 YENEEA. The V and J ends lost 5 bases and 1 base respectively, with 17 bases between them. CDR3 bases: TGTGCCAGCAGCCCCAGAGGTCCGGGACAGAACACTGAAGCTTTCTTT. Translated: CASSPRGPGQNTEAFF.

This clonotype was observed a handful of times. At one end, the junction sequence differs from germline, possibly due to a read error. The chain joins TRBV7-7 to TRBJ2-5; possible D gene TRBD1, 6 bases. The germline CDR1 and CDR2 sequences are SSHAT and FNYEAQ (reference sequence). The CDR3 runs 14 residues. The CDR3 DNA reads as TGTGCTAGCAGCTCAACAGGGTTGGGGGAGACCCAGTACTTC. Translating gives CASSSTGLGETQYF. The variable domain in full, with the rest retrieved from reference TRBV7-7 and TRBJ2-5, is GAGVSQSPRYKVTKRGQDVTLRCDPISSHATLYWYQQALGQGPEFLTYFNYEAQPDKSGLPSDRFSAERPEGSISTLTIQRTEQRDSAMYRCASSSTGLGETQYFGPGTRLLVL.